The 8 T cell receptor beta chains presented below share a single source sample, sequenced in a study of cytomegalovirus exposure and HLA in healthy donors. The PCR used 60 Vbeta and 13 Jbeta primers. The repertoire was sequenced with immunoSEQ multiplex PCR; TCRdb's copy has only in-frame clones and lacks some. Seen here are 170,000 or so clones, roughly 86% observed once, and the top ten hold around 5%. The sample was PBMCs. These receptors were collected from a girl aged 10 to 17 in good health and CMV-seropositive.

This rearrangement joins TRBV5-4 to TRBJ1-1; tentatively, D is TRBD1 (5 bases). In germline, CDR1 is SGHNT, CDR2 YYREEE (reference sequence). CDR3 length: 17 amino acids. Deletions cut 0 bases from V and 5 bases from J, with 20 bases between. The CDR3 protein is CASSLEQGRRMGTEAFF. CDR3 bases: TGTGCCAGCAGCTTGGAGCAGGGAAGGAGAATGGGGACTGAAGCTTTCTTT.

The rearrangement uses TRBV2 and TRBJ2-7; 8 bases fit TRBD1. V lost 5 bases and J lost 6; bases outside the gene matches: 12. The V gene's germline CDR1 is SNHLY and CDR2 FYNNEI. The CDR3 loop spans 15 amino acids. Here the CDR3 DNA reads TGTGCCAGCAGTTCGACCGGGACAGGAGTCCTCGAGCAGTACTTC. Its protein product is CASSSTGTGVLEQYF.

This clone turned up a few times. The V call is TRBV11-2, the J call TRBJ1-1, with 10 bases aligning to TRBD1. The CDR3 loop spans 13 amino acids. Germline V gene lookup returns CDR1 SGHAT and CDR2 FQNNGV. The chain's CDR3 is CADRGHGNTEAFF. CDR3 DNA: TGTGCTGACAGGGGGCACGGTAACACTGAAGCTTTCTTT. Complete variable domain (other parts from reference TRBV11-2 and TRBJ1-1): EAGVAQSPRYKIIEKRQSVAFWCNPISGHATLYWYQQILGQGPKLLIQFQNNGVVDDSQLPKDRFSAERLKGVDSTLKIQPAKLEDSAVYLCADRGHGNTEAFFGQGTRLTVV.

This clone was observed once. The V and J genes are TRBV7-9 and TRBJ2-2; 7 positions agree with TRBD1. CDR3 length equals 15 residues. Germline CDR1 SEHNR, CDR2 FQNEAQ (reference sequence). Trimming took 5 bases from V and 9 from J; bases not matched to a gene: 12. The CDR3: CASSVPYRGWRELFF. CDR3 DNA sequence: TGTGCCAGCAGCGTTCCCTACAGGGGCTGGCGGGAGCTGTTTTTT.

This clone was seen a handful of times. The rearrangement uses TRBV4-1 and TRBJ2-3; D is perhaps TRBD1 (6 bases). Looked up from germline, CDR1 is MGHRA and CDR2 is YSYEKL. This CDR3 contains 16 residues. Deletions cut 4 bases from V and 0 bases from J, with 14 bases between. The CDR3 DNA sequence: TGCGCCAGCAGCCCAACCGGGACACGCAGCACAGATACGCAGTATTTT. Its protein is CASSPTGTRSTDTQYF.

V gene TRBV6-5 combines with J gene TRBJ1-5, with 8 bases fitting TRBD1. The CDR3 runs 15 residues. The V gene end was trimmed by 6 bases and the J gene end by 4 bases; junction bases not matched to a gene: 8. The germline gives CDR1 MNHEY, CDR2 SVGAGI. The CDR3 is CASRQTGGGNQPQHF. In DNA, the CDR3 is TGTGCCAGCAGGCAAACAGGGGGAGGAAATCAGCCCCAGCATTTT.

This sequence joins TRBV4-1 and TRBJ2-5; TRBD2 agrees at 9 bases. Germline V gene sequence: CDR1 MGHRA, CDR2 YSYEKL. Unmatched junction bases numbered 3, after V lost 4 bases and J lost 0 bases. The CDR3 sequence is 15 residues long. The CDR3 nucleotides are TGCGCCAGCAGCCCCCGACTAGCGGACCAAGAGACCCAGTACTTC. The encoded protein is CASSPRLADQETQYF.

J is TRBJ2-7 and V is TRBV7-8, with 10 bases lining up with TRBD1. The CDR3 extends over 14 amino acids. V was clipped by 4 bases and J by 5 bases; unmatched bases: 5. The V gene's germline CDR1 is SGHVS and CDR2 FQNEAQ. The DNA for the CDR3 is TGTGCCAGCAGCTCCGGGACAGGGGACGACGAGCAGTACTTC. The encoded protein is CASSSGTGDDEQYF.